The clone carrying this T cell receptor (beta chain) was counted at least ten times. Its antigen is not known. Molecular barcoding with unique molecular identifiers was used for the TCRbeta library. TCRdb passed the PCR reads through MiXCR, listing each CDR3 protein once. The sample contains roughly 220,000 distinct CDR3 sequences, approximately 8.4% of which appear only once. These data are taken from a study of T-cell reconstitution after alpha-beta-depleted transplantation in children. Study results and limitations: Counts and diversity of T cells one year after transplant came mostly from newly produced T cells. After transplant, high TCRbeta diversity at day 60 in some patients arose from surviving recipient T cells and thymic progenitors. As was reported, about two months after transplant, alpha-beta T cells came from several hundred expanded graft clones.

V lost 6 bases and J lost 6, with 6 bases in between. The CDR3 totals 10 residues. The receptor's source is a male patient under 10 years old who had a stem cell transplant for acute myeloid leukemia, so the T cells may come from the graft donor. The rearrangement joins TRBV12-3 or TRBV12-4 to TRBJ2-7; D gene unclear. The sequences come from PBMCs, mostly from graft donor cells, collected 360 days after TCRalphabeta/CD19-depleted stem cell transplant. The CDR3 here is CASRRSEQYF. The DNA for the CDR3 is TGTGCCAGCAGGAGGAGCGAGCAGTACTTC.